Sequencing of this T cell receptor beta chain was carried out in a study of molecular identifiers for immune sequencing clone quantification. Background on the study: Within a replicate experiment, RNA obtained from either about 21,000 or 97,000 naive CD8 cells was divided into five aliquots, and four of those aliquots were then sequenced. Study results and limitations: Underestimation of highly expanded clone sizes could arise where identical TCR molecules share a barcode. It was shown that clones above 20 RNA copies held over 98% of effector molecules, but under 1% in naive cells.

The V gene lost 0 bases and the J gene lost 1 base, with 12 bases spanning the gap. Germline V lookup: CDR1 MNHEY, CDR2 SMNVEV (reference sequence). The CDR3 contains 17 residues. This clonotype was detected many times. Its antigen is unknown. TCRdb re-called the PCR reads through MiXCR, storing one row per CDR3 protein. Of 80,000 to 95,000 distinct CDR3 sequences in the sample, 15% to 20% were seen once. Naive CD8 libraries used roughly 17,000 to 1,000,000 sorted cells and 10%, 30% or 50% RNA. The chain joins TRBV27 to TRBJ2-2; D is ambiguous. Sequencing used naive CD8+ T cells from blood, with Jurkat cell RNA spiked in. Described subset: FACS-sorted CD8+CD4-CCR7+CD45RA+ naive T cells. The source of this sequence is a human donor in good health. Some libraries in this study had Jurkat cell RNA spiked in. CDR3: CASSLSWPAGNTGELFF. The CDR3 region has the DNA TGTGCCAGCAGTTTATCGTGGCCGGCAGGGAACACCGGGGAGCTGTTTTTT.